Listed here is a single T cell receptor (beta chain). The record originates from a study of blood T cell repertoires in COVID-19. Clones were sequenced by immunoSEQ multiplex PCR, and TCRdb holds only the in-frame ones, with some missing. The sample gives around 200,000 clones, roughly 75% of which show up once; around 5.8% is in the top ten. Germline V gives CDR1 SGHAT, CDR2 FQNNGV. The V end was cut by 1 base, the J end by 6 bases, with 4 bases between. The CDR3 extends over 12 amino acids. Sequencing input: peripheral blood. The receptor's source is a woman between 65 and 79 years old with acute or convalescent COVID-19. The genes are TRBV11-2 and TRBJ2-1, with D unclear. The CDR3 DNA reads TGTGCCAGCAGCTTAGCCTTCAATGAGCAGTTCTTC. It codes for CASSLAFNEQFF. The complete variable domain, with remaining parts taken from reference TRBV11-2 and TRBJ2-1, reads EAGVAQSPRYKIIEKRQSVAFWCNPISGHATLYWYQQILGQGPKLLIQFQNNGVVDDSQLPKDRFSAERLKGVDSTLKIQPAKLEDSAVYLCASSLAFNEQFFGPGTRLTVL.